Following are 32 T cell receptor beta chains from one sample sequenced in a study of cytomegalovirus exposure and HLA in healthy donors. Some clones are missing from TCRdb's copy, which holds only in-frame ones; the method was immunoSEQ multiplex PCR. In the table there are a few hundred thousand clones, 75% to 95% of which are singletons. The material sequenced was PBMCs. Receptors were obtained from a woman under 30 in good health and CMV-seronegative.

The V and J genes are TRBV6-5 and TRBJ1-2; maybe TRBD1 (6 bases). The ends were cut back, 2 bases at V and 7 bases at J, with 11 bases in the middle. The CDR3 loop spans 13 amino acids. In germline, CDR1 is MNHEY, CDR2 SVGAGI. The CDR3 nucleotides are TGTGCCAGCAGTTACGGGACAAGGAGTGGCTACACCTTC. The encoded protein is CASSYGTRSGYTF.

The chain couples TRBV28 to TRBJ1-1; the match to TRBD1 covers 9 bases. CDR1 and CDR2 from the germline V gene are MDHEN and SYDVKM. This CDR3 spans 18 amino acids. After removal of 4 bases from V and 5 bases from J, the junction contained 17 bases not matched to a gene. The CDR3 spells CASSYQAGTGWLGTEAFF. In DNA form, the CDR3 reads TGTGCCAGCAGTTACCAAGCCGGGACAGGGTGGTTAGGGACTGAAGCTTTCTTT.

This sequence joins TRBV4-1 and TRBJ1-4, with 7 nucleotides matching TRBD1. Germline trimming cut 3 bases from V and 8 bases from J; bases unmatched to any gene: 12. The CDR3 totals 16 residues. Germline CDR1 is MGHRA and CDR2 is YSYEKL. The CDR3 loop is CASSHLTGSFLEKLFF. CDR3 nucleotide sequence: TGCGCCAGCAGCCACTTGACAGGGTCCTTTTTGGAAAAACTGTTTTTT.

The chain is built from TRBV29-1 and TRBJ1-2, with 10 bases fitting TRBD1. CDR1 and CDR2 from the germline V gene are SQVTM and ANQGSEA. This CDR3 has 14 residues. With V trimmed by 3 bases and J by 7 bases, 8 bases remained unmatched. Here the CDR3 reads CSVDVTGGAFGYTF. DNA of the CDR3: TGCAGCGTTGACGTGACAGGGGGCGCGTTTGGCTACACCTTC.

The V call is TRBV27, the J call TRBJ2-1, with D unclear. V was trimmed by 6 bases and J by 7 bases, leaving 16 bases between them. This CDR3 spans 14 amino acids. Germline CDR1 MNHEY, CDR2 SMNVEV (reference sequence). CDR3 sequence reads: CASSPAGFGNEQFF. Written as DNA, the CDR3 is TGTGCCAGCAGCCCCGCCGGGTTCGGAAATGAGCAGTTCTTC.

The CDR3 loop reads CASSSQGPTGLGYGYTF. In DNA, the CDR3 is TGCGCCAGCAGCTCACAAGGACCTACAGGGTTGGGCTATGGCTACACCTTC. This chain connects TRBV5-1 to TRBJ1-2, with a possible D match to TRBD1 (6 bases). The CDR3 totals 17 residues. Germline V gives CDR1 SGHRS, CDR2 YFSETQ. The ends were cut back, 3 bases at V and 4 bases at J, with 22 bases in the middle.

This sequence joins TRBV6-6 and TRBJ2-5; D possibly corresponds to TRBD1 (6 bases). V was cut by 0 bases and J by 2 bases, with 7 bases left in between. The V gene's germline CDR1 is MNHNY and CDR2 SVGAGI (reference sequence). CDR3 size: 14 residues. CDR3 DNA: TGTGCCAGCAGTTACTCGAGGGGGCAAGAGACCCAGTACTTC. It yields the protein CASSYSRGQETQYF.

V is TRBV4-1 and J is TRBJ1-3, with D possibly being TRBD1 (6 bases). CDR1 MGHRA and CDR2 YSYEKL come from the germline V gene. CDR3 length: 16 residues. Trimming took off 1 base at V and 4 bases at J, with 14 bases between the two ends. CDR3: CASSQARAGAGNTIYF. The DNA for the CDR3 is TGCGCCAGCAGCCAAGCTAGGGCAGGGGCAGGAAACACCATATATTTT.

Points on this clone: An end of the junction does not agree with germline; a read error may underlie this. The rearrangement links TRBV10-3 to TRBJ2-2, with 9 bases lining up with TRBD2. Per germline, CDR1 ENHRY and CDR2 SYGVKD. The CDR3 covers 15 residues. The DNA for the CDR3 is TGTGCCGTCAGGGTCGTGCTAGCGGGAACCGGGGAGCTGTTTTTT. Amino acid sequence: CAVRVVLAGTGELFF.

The chain employs TRBV11-2 and TRBJ2-1, with 14 bases that match TRBD2. Germline V gives CDR1 SGHAT, CDR2 FQNNGV. The CDR3 totals 17 residues. Unmatched junction bases numbered 3, after V lost 5 bases and J lost 0 bases. CDR3 loop: CASSVGTSGSSYNEQFF. The CDR3 nucleotides read TGTGCCAGCAGCGTAGGGACTAGCGGGAGCTCCTACAATGAGCAGTTCTTC.

This clone was picked up one time. The chain is built from TRBV29-1 and TRBJ1-1; D perhaps matches TRBD1 (6 bases). V lost 5 bases and J lost 1, with 23 bases in between. This CDR3 comprises 17 residues. Germline V gives CDR1 SQVTM, CDR2 ANQGSEA. The CDR3 region is CSVSTLTGAGANTEAFF. Written as DNA, the CDR3 is TGCAGCGTTTCGACCTTGACAGGTGCGGGCGCGAACACTGAAGCTTTCTTT. Filled out from reference TRBV29-1 and TRBJ1-1, the complete variable domain reads SAVISQKPSRDICQRGTSLTIQCQVDSQVTMMFWYRQQPGQSLTLIATANQGSEATYESGFVIDKFPISRPNLTFSTLTVSNMSPEDSSIYLCSVSTLTGAGANTEAFFGQGTRLTVV.

As to this clone: Other DNA sequences from this sample encode an identical CDR3 as well. The chain combines TRBV7-9 with TRBJ2-7; 11 bases line up with TRBD2. The CDR3 is 15 amino acids. Germline V gives CDR1 SEHNR, CDR2 FQNEAQ (reference sequence). V lost 3 bases to trimming and J lost 0 bases; unmatched junction nucleotides: 1. CDR3 sequence (DNA): TGTGCCAGCAGCTTGGGGACTAGCGGCTCCTACGAGCAGTACTTC. It specifies CASSLGTSGSYEQYF.

The V and J genes are TRBV9 and TRBJ2-3; the match to TRBD2 covers 11 bases. Germline CDR1 SGDLS, CDR2 YYNGEE. Trimming took 0 bases from V and 1 from J; bases not matched to a gene: 4. The CDR3 sequence is 17 residues long. The CDR3 sequence: CASSVGVLAGGTDTQYF. In DNA, the CDR3 is TGTGCCAGCAGCGTAGGTGTACTAGCGGGAGGCACAGATACGCAGTATTTT.

This clone was detected once. The chain is built from TRBV10-3 and TRBJ2-3; 8 bases line up with TRBD2. The germline V gene encodes CDR1 ENHRY and CDR2 SYGVKD. The V gene end was trimmed by 9 bases and the J gene end by 2 bases; junction bases not matched to a gene: 4. There are 13 residues in the CDR3. CDR3 loop: CAIRLANTDTQYF. CDR3 DNA sequence: TGTGCCATACGACTAGCGAACACAGATACGCAGTATTTT.

The chain combines TRBV11-2 with TRBJ1-1; D gene ambiguous. The CDR3 has 11 residues. Germline CDR1 reads SGHAT; CDR2 reads FQNNGV. Trimming pared 1 base from V and 8 bases from J, leaving 5 bases between. The CDR3 sequence: CASSLGREAFF. DNA of the CDR3: TGTGCCAGCAGCTTAGGCAGGGAAGCTTTCTTT.

CDR3 coding DNA: TGTGCCAGCTCACAACGACAGGGTGAGGCTTTCTTT. It specifies CASSQRQGEAFF. V usage is TRBV18 and J usage is TRBJ1-1; TRBD1 agrees at 7 bases. Looked up from germline, CDR1 is KGHSH and CDR2 is LQKENI. V shed 4 bases, J shed 11 bases, and the junction held 7 bases outside the gene matches. This CDR3 has 12 amino acids.

This clone was observed once. This chain links TRBV27 with TRBJ1-1; 7 bases agree with TRBD1. This CDR3 contains 15 residues. J was trimmed by 2 bases and V by 5 bases; bases with no gene match: 8. Germline values: CDR1 MNHEY, CDR2 SMNVEV (reference sequence). CDR3 amino acids: CASSPLGTENTEAFF. In DNA, the CDR3 is TGTGCCAGCAGTCCTCTTGGGACAGAAAACACTGAAGCTTTCTTT.

The chain carries TRBV30 and TRBJ2-5; 12 positions match TRBD2. CDR3 length: 15 residues. J lost 4 bases, V lost 6 bases, and 9 bases had no gene match. Per germline, CDR1 GTSNPN and CDR2 SVGIG (reference sequence). The CDR3 region is CACRLAGDRGETQYF. The CDR3 nucleotides are TGTGCCTGTAGACTAGCGGGAGATCGGGGAGAGACCCAGTACTTC.

This chain connects TRBV6-5 to TRBJ1-4, with D possibly being TRBD1 (5 bases). CDR1 is MNHEY, CDR2 SVGAGI, per germline. This CDR3 region has 16 residues. V was clipped by 0 bases and J by 3 bases, with 11 bases between them. The CDR3 DNA sequence: TGTGCCAGCAGTTACTCGGGGACTCACCCTAATGAAAAACTGTTTTTT. Translated: CASSYSGTHPNEKLFF.

The chain recombines TRBV4-2 with TRBJ1-1; perhaps TRBD1 as D (5 bases). The CDR3 extends over 14 amino acids. CDR1 and CDR2 (germline): LGHNA, YNFKEQ. V was cut by 1 base and J by 3 bases, with 9 bases left in between. CDR3 in amino acids: CASSQGGGYTEAFF. CDR3 nucleotides: TGTGCCAGCAGCCAAGGGGGCGGATACACTGAAGCTTTCTTT.

J is TRBJ2-7 and V is TRBV5-1; the match to TRBD2 covers 7 bases. The J segment lost 7 bases and the V segment lost 4 bases, leaving 20 bases of the junction unmatched. This CDR3 is 17 amino acids long. The germline gives CDR1 SGHRS, CDR2 YFSETQ. This CDR3 reads CASSPTLRTLGREEQYF. CDR3 in DNA: TGCGCCAGCAGCCCAACGCTCAGGACGCTGGGGAGGGAAGAGCAGTACTTC. Together with reference TRBV5-1 and TRBJ2-7, the CDR3 gives the full variable domain: KAGVTQTPRYLIKTRGQQVTLSCSPISGHRSVSWYQQTPGQGLQFLFEYFSETQRNKGNFPGRFSGRQFSNSRSEMNVSTLELGDSALYLCASSPTLRTLGREEQYFGPGTRLTVT.

The genes are TRBV19 and TRBJ1-1; 9 bases match TRBD1. Unmatched junction bases numbered 13, after V lost 3 bases and J lost 5 bases. Germline V CDR1 and CDR2: LNHDA, SQIVND (reference sequence). This CDR3 region has 17 residues. Written as DNA, the CDR3 is TGTGCCAGTAGTATCGGATCTTACAGGGGGCTTGGGACTGAAGCTTTCTTT. The encoded protein is CASSIGSYRGLGTEAFF. Looking up the rest from reference TRBV19 and TRBJ1-1 gives the full variable domain: DGGITQSPKYLFRKEGQNVTLSCEQNLNHDAMYWYRQDPGQGLRLIYYSQIVNDFQKGDIAEGYSVSREKKESFPLTVTSAQKNPTAFYLCASSIGSYRGLGTEAFFGQGTRLTVV.

The chain joins TRBV2 to TRBJ2-7; D is possibly TRBD1 (6 bases). The V gene lost 7 bases and the J gene lost 3 bases, with 13 bases spanning the gap. This CDR3 has 13 residues. Germline V gene lookup returns CDR1 SNHLY and CDR2 FYNNEI. The CDR3 region has the DNA TGTGCCAGCACAGACAGGACCTTCTACGAGCAGTACTTC. Protein: CASTDRTFYEQYF.

The chain employs TRBV30 and TRBJ1-4; TRBD1 aligns across 7 bases. In germline, CDR1 is GTSNPN, CDR2 SVGIG (reference sequence). V was pared by 4 bases and J by 8 bases, with 13 bases of the junction left unmatched. CDR3 length: 15 amino acids. CDR3 sequence: CAWTLRRGRVEKLFF. The CDR3 nucleotides read TGTGCCTGGACCTTGAGGAGGGGGCGCGTCGAAAAACTGTTTTTT. Full variable domain (outside the CDR3, taken from reference TRBV30 and TRBJ1-4): SQTIHQWPATLVQPVGSPLSLECTVEGTSNPNLYWYRQAAGRGLQLLFYSVGIGQISSEVPQNLSASRPQDRQFILSSKKLLLSDSGFYLCAWTLRRGRVEKLFFGSGTQLSVL.

The chain uses TRBV27 and TRBJ2-7; maybe TRBD1 (5 bases). The germline V gene has CDR1 MNHEY and CDR2 SMNVEV (reference sequence). V was cut by 3 bases and J by 3 bases, with 9 bases left in between. The CDR3 is 13 residues long. The CDR3 DNA reads TGTGCCAGCAGTTTGGGGCCTCTCTACGAGCAGTACTTC. As protein: CASSLGPLYEQYF.

This clone was picked up one time. The chain recombines TRBV10-1 with TRBJ2-3, with 12 bases matching TRBD2. Losses at the gene ends were 6 bases for V and 3 bases for J; bases not matched to a gene: 7. Germline CDR1 and CDR2: WNHNN and SYGVQD (reference sequence). This CDR3 has 16 residues. The CDR3 protein is CASSGGLAGLTDTQYF. The CDR3 region has the DNA TGCGCCAGCAGCGGAGGACTAGCGGGATTGACAGATACGCAGTATTTT.

The chain has TRBV7-2 and TRBJ2-1; 12 bases are a match to TRBD2. V dropped 4 bases and J dropped 4; count of bases not matched to a gene: 5. The CDR3 is made up of 16 amino acids. Germline-derived CDR1 and CDR2 are SGHTA and FQGNSA. This CDR3 is CASSSGLAGLYNEQFF. The CDR3, as DNA: TGTGCCAGCAGCTCCGGACTAGCGGGATTATACAATGAGCAGTTCTTC.

The rearrangement uses TRBV5-1 and TRBJ2-5; D call uncertain. The length of the CDR3 is 14 residues. CDR1 and CDR2 from the germline V gene are SGHRS and YFSETQ. The V and J ends lost 0 bases and 5 bases respectively, with 11 bases between them. CDR3 in amino acids: CASSLESTSETQYF. The CDR3 nucleotides are TGCGCCAGCAGCTTGGAGTCTACGTCGGAGACCCAGTACTTC.

The chain uses TRBV5-1 and TRBJ2-3; TRBD2 matches 10 bases. This CDR3 comprises 17 residues. Germline V gene lookup returns CDR1 SGHRS and CDR2 YFSETQ. V was pared by 4 bases and J by 2 bases, with 10 bases of the junction left unmatched. The DNA for the CDR3 is TGCGCCAGCAGCACCTTAGCGGGAGGCCTACTCACAGATACGCAGTATTTT. It specifies CASSTLAGGLLTDTQYF.

The chain combines TRBV29-1 with TRBJ2-3; 11 bases line up with TRBD1. V shed 2 bases, J shed 3 bases, and the junction held 4 bases outside the gene matches. CDR1 is SQVTM and CDR2 is ANQGSEA in the germline V gene. This CDR3 region has 15 residues. The CDR3 DNA follows: TGCAGCGTTGAAAGGACAGGGGGCGGGACAGATACGCAGTATTTT. Translated: CSVERTGGGTDTQYF.

V is TRBV5-1 and J is TRBJ2-5; 13 bases match TRBD2. The CDR3 runs 16 residues. Germline V gives CDR1 SGHRS, CDR2 YFSETQ. J was trimmed by 5 bases and V by 2 bases; bases with no gene match: 6. CDR3 sequence reads: CASSFGLAGVGETQYF. The CDR3 region has the DNA TGCGCCAGCAGCTTTGGACTAGCGGGGGTCGGTGAGACCCAGTACTTC.

The chain couples TRBV5-4 to TRBJ2-7, with D possibly matching TRBD1 (7 bases). Trimming removed 1 base from V and 3 bases from J, with 17 bases in between. The CDR3 runs 16 residues. Looked up from germline, CDR1 is SGHNT and CDR2 is YYREEE (reference sequence). The CDR3 is CASSLTAAGGSYEQYF. As DNA, the CDR3 is TGTGCCAGCAGCTTGACGGCAGCAGGGGGGAGCTACGAGCAGTACTTC.